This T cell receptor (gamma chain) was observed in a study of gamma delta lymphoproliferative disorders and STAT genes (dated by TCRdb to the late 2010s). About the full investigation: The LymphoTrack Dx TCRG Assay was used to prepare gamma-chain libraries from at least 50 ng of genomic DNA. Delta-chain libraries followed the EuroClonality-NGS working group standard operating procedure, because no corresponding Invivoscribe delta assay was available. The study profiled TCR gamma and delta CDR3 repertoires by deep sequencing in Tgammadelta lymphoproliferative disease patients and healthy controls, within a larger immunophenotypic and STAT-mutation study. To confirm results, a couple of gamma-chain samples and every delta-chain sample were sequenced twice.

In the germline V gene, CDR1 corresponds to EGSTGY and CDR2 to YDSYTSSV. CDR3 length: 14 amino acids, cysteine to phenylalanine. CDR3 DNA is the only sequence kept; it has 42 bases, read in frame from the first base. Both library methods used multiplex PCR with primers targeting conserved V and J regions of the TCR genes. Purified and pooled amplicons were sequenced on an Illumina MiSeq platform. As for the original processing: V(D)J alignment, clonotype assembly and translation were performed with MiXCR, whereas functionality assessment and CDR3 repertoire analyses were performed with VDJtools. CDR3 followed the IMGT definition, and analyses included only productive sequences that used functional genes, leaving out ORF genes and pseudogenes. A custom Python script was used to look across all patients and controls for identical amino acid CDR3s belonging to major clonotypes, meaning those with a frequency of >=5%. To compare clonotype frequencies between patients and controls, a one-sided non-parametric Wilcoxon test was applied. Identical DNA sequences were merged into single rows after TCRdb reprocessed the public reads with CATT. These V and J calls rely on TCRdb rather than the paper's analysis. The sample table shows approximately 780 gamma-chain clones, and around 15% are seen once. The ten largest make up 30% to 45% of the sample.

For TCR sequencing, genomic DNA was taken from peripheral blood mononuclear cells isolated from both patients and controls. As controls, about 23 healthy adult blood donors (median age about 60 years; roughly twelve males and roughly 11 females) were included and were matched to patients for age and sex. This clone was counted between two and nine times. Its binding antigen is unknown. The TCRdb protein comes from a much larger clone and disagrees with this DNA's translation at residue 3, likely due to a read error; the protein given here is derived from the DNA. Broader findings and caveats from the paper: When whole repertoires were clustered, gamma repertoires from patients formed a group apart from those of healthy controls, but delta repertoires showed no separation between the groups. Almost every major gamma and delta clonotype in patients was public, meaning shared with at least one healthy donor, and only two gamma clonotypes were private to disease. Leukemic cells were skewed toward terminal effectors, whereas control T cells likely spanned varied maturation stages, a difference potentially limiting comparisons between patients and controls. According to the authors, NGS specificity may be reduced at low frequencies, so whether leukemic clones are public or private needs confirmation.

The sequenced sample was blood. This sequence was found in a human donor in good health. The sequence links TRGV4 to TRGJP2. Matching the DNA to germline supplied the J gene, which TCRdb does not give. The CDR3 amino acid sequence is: CAAWDGRSDWIKTF. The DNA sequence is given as TGTGCCGCCTGGGATGGTAGGAGTGATTGGATCAAGACGTTT.